The T cell receptor (beta chain) described here comes from a study of cytomegalovirus exposure and HLA in healthy donors. General observations from the study: The classifier reportedly diagnosed cytomegalovirus status with high specificity and sensitivity.

TCRdb's table, derived via immunoSEQ multiplex PCR, lists solely in-frame clones and lacks some. The sample shows over 150,000 clones, about 90% of them seen only once. CDR3 length equals 15 residues. V dropped 7 bases and J dropped 0 bases, with 15 bases sitting between them. Germline loops: CDR1 MDHEN, CDR2 SYDVKM. Regarding this clone: Its antigen is currently unknown.

The sequencing sample was made of PBMCs. This rearrangement joins TRBV28 to TRBJ1-1; D unclear. The clonotype was recovered from a woman younger than 30 in good health and CMV-seropositive. For the CDR3, the DNA is TGTGCCAGCATCATTGCGGGATTCATGAACACTGAAGCTTTCTTT. Its protein is CASIIAGFMNTEAFF. Together with reference TRBV28 and TRBJ1-1, the CDR3 gives the full variable domain: DVKVTQSSRYLVKRTGEKVFLECVQDMDHENMFWYRQDPGLGLRLIYFSYDVKMKEKGDIPEGYSVSREKKERFSLILESASTNQTSMYLCASIIAGFMNTEAFFGQGTRLTVV.